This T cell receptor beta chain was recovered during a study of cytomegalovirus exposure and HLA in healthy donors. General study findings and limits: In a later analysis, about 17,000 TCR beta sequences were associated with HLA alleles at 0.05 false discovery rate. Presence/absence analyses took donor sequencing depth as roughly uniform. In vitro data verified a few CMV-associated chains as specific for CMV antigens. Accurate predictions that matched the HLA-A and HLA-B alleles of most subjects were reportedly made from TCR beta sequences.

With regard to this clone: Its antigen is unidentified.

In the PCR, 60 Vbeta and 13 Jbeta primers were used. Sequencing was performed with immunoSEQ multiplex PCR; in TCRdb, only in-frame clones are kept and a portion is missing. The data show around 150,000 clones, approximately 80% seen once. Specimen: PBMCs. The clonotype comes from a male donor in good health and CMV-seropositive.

CDR3 loop: CASSARSGGQRDTQYF. In nucleotides, the CDR3 is TGTGCCAGCAGCGCGCGATCAGGGGGCCAAAGGGATACGCAGTATTTT. This chain uses TRBV7-8 with TRBJ2-3; 8 bases line up with TRBD1. The V gene's germline CDR1 is SGHVS and CDR2 FQNEAQ. Trimming took 5 bases from V and 6 from J; bases not matched to a gene: 13. The CDR3 is made up of 16 amino acids.